These 26 T cell receptor beta chains were sequenced from one sample in a study of control samples from healthy donors and cancer patients. Clones were read by immunoSEQ multiplex PCR, and TCRdb kept only the in-frame ones, dropping some. The top ten clones hold about 1.3% of a sample with around 79,000 clones, roughly 93% of them seen once. The sequencing sample was made of PBMCs. The receptors come from a middle-aged woman with lung cancer.

The rearrangement uses TRBV6-5 and TRBJ1-2; D unclear. This CDR3 is 13 amino acids long. The V end lost 5 bases, the J end lost 4 bases, and 11 bases lay between the germline ends. Germline CDR1 and CDR2: MNHEY and SVGAGI. The CDR3 reads CASSIHSSYGYTF. The DNA for the CDR3 is TGTGCCAGCAGTATACATTCCAGCTATGGCTACACCTTC.

The chain links TRBV19 to TRBJ2-2; D is tentatively TRBD1 or TRBD2 (6 bases each). There are 14 residues in the CDR3. V was trimmed by 0 bases and J by 7 bases, leaving 9 bases between them. Germline V gene lookup returns CDR1 LNHDA and CDR2 SQIVND (reference sequence). In DNA, the CDR3 is TGTGCCAGTAGTATAGACAGGGGAGGCGGGGAGCTGTTTTTT. Protein product: CASSIDRGGGELFF.

The count of this clone is one. The J gene is TRBJ1-1, the V gene TRBV12-3 or TRBV12-4; D not resolved. The length of the CDR3 is 11 residues. V was shortened by 6 bases and J by 8 bases, with 10 bases between the two germline ends. The CDR3 protein is CASSTGPEAFF. The CDR3 DNA reads as TGTGCCAGCAGCACCGGGCCCGAAGCTTTCTTT.

The V and J genes are TRBV28 and TRBJ1-5; 7 nucleotides align to TRBD1. With 10 bases clipped from V and 1 base from J, the junction kept 10 bases outside the gene matches. CDR3 length: 15 amino acids. In germline, CDR1 is MDHEN, CDR2 SYDVKM. The chain's CDR3 is CATLRGGFSNQPQHF. Here the CDR3 DNA reads TGTGCCACCCTTCGAGGGGGCTTCAGCAATCAGCCCCAGCATTTT. Together with reference TRBV28 and TRBJ1-5, the CDR3 gives the full variable domain: DVKVTQSSRYLVKRTGEKVFLECVQDMDHENMFWYRQDPGLGLRLIYFSYDVKMKEKGDIPEGYSVSREKKERFSLILESASTNQTSMYLCATLRGGFSNQPQHFGDGTRLSIL.

The gene calls are TRBV12-3 or TRBV12-4 and TRBJ1-4; D call uncertain. There are 13 residues in the CDR3. The V gene lost 6 bases and the J gene lost 4 bases, with 9 bases spanning the gap. The CDR3 DNA reads as TGTGCCAGCAGGGCCGGTGGTAATGAAAAACTGTTTTTT. It is translated as CASRAGGNEKLFF.

This chain joins TRBV6-1 and TRBJ2-2; 8 bases line up with TRBD1. Germline V gene data show CDR1 as MNHNS and CDR2 as SASEGT. V was pared by 2 bases and J by 4 bases, with 3 bases of the junction left unmatched. The CDR3 is made up of 15 amino acids. The CDR3 loop reads CASSEIGQGTGELFF. The CDR3, as DNA: TGTGCCAGCAGTGAAATTGGACAGGGCACCGGGGAGCTGTTTTTT.

Only one count was recorded for this clone. CDR3 DNA: TGTGCCAGCAGTCCCTCGGGAGGACAAGAGACCCAGTACTTC. This translates into CASSPSGGQETQYF. J is TRBJ2-5 and V is TRBV7-9; 7 bases match TRBD2. The CDR3 spans 14 residues. Trimming took 6 bases from V and 2 from J; bases not matched to a gene: 6. CDR1 SEHNR and CDR2 FQNEAQ come from the germline V gene (reference sequence).

This chain joins TRBV7-2 and TRBJ1-1; 9 nucleotides match TRBD1. Unmatched junction bases numbered 7, after V lost 5 bases and J lost 3 bases. This CDR3 contains 15 residues. The germline gives CDR1 SGHTA, CDR2 FQGNSA. The CDR3 sequence is CASSVPRTGDTEAFF. CDR3 nucleotide sequence: TGTGCCAGCAGCGTGCCTCGGACAGGGGACACTGAAGCTTTCTTT. Filled out from reference TRBV7-2 and TRBJ1-1, the complete variable domain reads GAGVSQSPSNKVTEKGKDVELRCDPISGHTALYWYRQSLGQGLEFLIYFQGNSAPDKSGLPSDRFSAERTGGSVSTLTIQRTQQEDSAVYLCASSVPRTGDTEAFFGQGTRLTVV.

The chain employs TRBV7-9 and TRBJ1-1; perhaps TRBD1 as D (5 bases). Germline CDR1 SEHNR, CDR2 FQNEAQ (reference sequence). V dropped 4 bases and J dropped 1 base, with 10 bases sitting between them. The CDR3 covers 14 residues. CDR3 amino acids: CASSSPGRNTEAFF. The CDR3 DNA follows: TGTGCCAGCAGCTCACCGGGACGGAACACTGAAGCTTTCTTT.

The chain is built from TRBV4-1 and TRBJ1-1; TRBD1 aligns across 8 bases. The germline V gene encodes CDR1 MGHRA and CDR2 YSYEKL. CDR3 length: 17 residues. Trimming cost V 4 bases and J 3 bases; bases outside gene matches: 13. CDR3: CASSRLLGQGGDTEAFF. For the CDR3, the DNA is TGCGCCAGCAGCCGTTTACTAGGACAGGGCGGGGACACTGAAGCTTTCTTT.

The V gene is TRBV5-1, the J gene TRBJ1-1, with unresolved D. CDR1 is SGHRS, CDR2 YFSETQ, per germline. V lost 4 bases and J lost 1, with 14 bases in between. This CDR3 has 15 residues. The DNA of the CDR3 is TGCGCCAGCAGCCAATTCAGGAGGACGAACACTGAAGCTTTCTTT. Its protein product is CASSQFRRTNTEAFF.

V gene TRBV7-9 combines with J gene TRBJ1-1; D unclear. The CDR3 consists of 13 residues. The V gene's germline CDR1 is SEHNR and CDR2 FQNEAQ (reference sequence). Trimming took off 4 bases at V and 5 bases at J, with 11 bases between the two ends. In nucleotides, the CDR3 is TGTGCCAGCAGCTCCCTCGCGGGGACTGAAGCTTTCTTT. Translating gives CASSSLAGTEAFF.

The CDR3 DNA reads TGTGCCTGGAGTCTACCGGGCCGAACCTACGAGCAGTACTTC. It specifies CAWSLPGRTYEQYF. This rearrangement joins TRBV30 to TRBJ2-7, with D unresolved. Germline lookup yields CDR1 GTSNPN and CDR2 SVGIG (reference sequence). V was pared by 2 bases and J by 2 bases, with 13 bases between. The CDR3 is made up of 14 amino acids.

V and J are TRBV15 and TRBJ2-7, with TRBD2 as a possible D gene (6 bases). The CDR3 is 17 amino acids. Trimming took off 1 base at V and 4 bases at J, with 20 bases between the two ends. Germline CDR1 LNHNV, CDR2 YYDKDF (reference sequence). CDR3 DNA sequence: TGTGCCACCAGCAGAGGGGACTGGGGAAAATCATCTTACGAGCAGTACTTC. Protein product: CATSRGDWGKSSYEQYF.

The J gene is TRBJ1-1, the V gene TRBV19, with D tentatively TRBD1 (6 bases). The CDR3 extends over 13 amino acids. The germline V gene has CDR1 LNHDA and CDR2 SQIVND (reference sequence). Trimming took 7 bases from V and 4 from J, leaving 13 bases between them. In DNA, the CDR3 is TGTGCCAGTACCTTCGGACAGAGCACTGAAGCTTTCTTT. This translates into CASTFGQSTEAFF. Complete variable domain (other parts from reference TRBV19 and TRBJ1-1): DGGITQSPKYLFRKEGQNVTLSCEQNLNHDAMYWYRQDPGQGLRLIYYSQIVNDFQKGDIAEGYSVSREKKESFPLTVTSAQKNPTAFYLCASTFGQSTEAFFGQGTRLTVV.

The rearrangement uses TRBV12-3 or TRBV12-4 and TRBJ2-2; D remains ambiguous. Trimming removed 7 bases at V and 7 bases at J, with 10 bases between. The length of the CDR3 is 12 residues. The CDR3 protein is CASTFSFGELFF. In DNA, the CDR3 is TGTGCCAGCACTTTCTCCTTCGGGGAGCTGTTTTTT.

This sequence joins TRBV4-1 and TRBJ1-2; no clear D. The ends were cut back, 0 bases at V and 6 bases at J, with 20 bases in the middle. CDR3 size: 17 residues. Germline V gene data show CDR1 as MGHRA and CDR2 as YSYEKL. The CDR3 loop reads CASSQDLFRSEDHGYTF. CDR3 in DNA: TGCGCCAGCAGCCAAGACCTCTTCAGGAGTGAGGATCATGGCTACACCTTC.

This clone has only one observation. The rearrangement joins TRBV13 to TRBJ2-5; perhaps TRBD2 as D (7 bases). The CDR3 covers 15 residues. Germline V lookup: CDR1 PRHDT, CDR2 FYEKMQ (reference sequence). With 4 bases removed from V and 4 bases from J, the gap between germline ends came to 16 bases. CDR3 coding DNA: TGTGCCAGCAGCTCCCGGGGAGGGGGACGAGAGACCCAGTACTTC. Its translation: CASSSRGGGRETQYF. Based on the CDR3 plus reference TRBV13 and TRBJ2-5, the full variable domain is AAGVIQSPRHLIKEKRETATLKCYPIPRHDTVYWYQQGPGQDPQFLISFYEKMQSDKGSIPDRFSAQQFSDYHSELNMSSLELGDSALYFCASSSRGGGRETQYFGPGTRLLVL.

This chain connects TRBV2 to TRBJ1-1; TRBD1 agrees at 8 bases. With 6 bases clipped from V and 5 bases from J, the junction kept 8 bases outside the gene matches. In germline, CDR1 is SNHLY, CDR2 FYNNEI. CDR3 size: 14 residues. The CDR3 nucleotides are TGTGCCAGCAGCCCGACAGGGGCGCGGACTGAAGCTTTCTTT. It specifies CASSPTGARTEAFF.

The rearrangement uses TRBV18 and TRBJ1-3; possible D gene TRBD1, 5 bases. This CDR3 spans 13 amino acids. Trimming took 6 bases from V and 3 from J, leaving 9 bases between them. From germline, CDR1 is KGHSH and CDR2 LQKENI. The CDR3 nucleotides are TGTGCCAGCTCTCCAGGGTTTGGAAACACCATATATTTT. Amino acid sequence: CASSPGFGNTIYF.

The rearrangement links TRBV13 to TRBJ2-5, with unresolved D. V lost 3 bases and J lost 1, with 12 bases in between. Germline assignment: CDR1 PRHDT and CDR2 FYEKMQ (reference sequence). The CDR3 runs to 15 residues. The CDR3 spells CASSFSLERQETQYF. For the CDR3, the DNA is TGTGCCAGCAGCTTTTCACTGGAACGCCAAGAGACCCAGTACTTC.

There are a few counts of this clone. One end of the junction fails to match germline, which may point to a read error. This rearrangement joins TRBV23-1 to TRBJ1-6; D not certain. TRBV23-1 is an ORF; its function is uncertain. The CDR3 totals 14 residues. Here the CDR3 reads CASSHLSVTGPLRF. Here the CDR3 DNA reads TGCGCCAGCAGTCATCTGTCTGTAACCGGGCCCCTTCGCTTT.

The V gene is TRBV28, the J gene TRBJ2-3; no clear D. V was shortened by 5 bases and J by 2 bases, with 11 bases between the two germline ends. This CDR3 is 14 amino acids long. Germline V gene lookup returns CDR1 MDHEN and CDR2 SYDVKM. CDR3 DNA: TGTGCCAGCAGTCGCCAGAGACACACAGATACGCAGTATTTT. Translation gives CASSRQRHTDTQYF.

V is TRBV2 and J is TRBJ2-7; 8 bases map to TRBD2. The germline CDR1 and CDR2 sequences are SNHLY and FYNNEI. The CDR3 spans 12 residues. V trimming: 6 bases; J trimming: 4 bases; junction bases outside the gene matches: 2. CDR3 region: CASRAGAYEQYF. In nucleotides, the CDR3 is TGTGCCAGCAGAGCGGGGGCGTACGAGCAGTACTTC.

This chain joins TRBV18 and TRBJ1-1; no firm D call. Trimming left V 8 bases short and J 0 bases short, with 13 bases between. CDR3 length: 14 residues. CDR1 is KGHSH, CDR2 LQKENI, per germline. CDR3 nucleotide sequence: TGTGCCAGCCCAACGGCGGCTGTGAACACTGAAGCTTTCTTT. It translates to CASPTAAVNTEAFF.

The sample holds one count of this clone. The chain employs TRBV6-5 and TRBJ2-3; D gene uncertain. The CDR3 contains 16 residues. V was trimmed by 0 bases and J by 0 bases, leaving 10 bases between them. In germline, CDR1 is MNHEY, CDR2 SVGAGI. In DNA form, the CDR3 reads TGTGCCAGCAGTTACTCGATCTCGATTAGCACAGATACGCAGTATTTT. Residues: CASSYSISISTDTQYF.